This TCR beta chain was found in a study of cytomegalovirus exposure and HLA in healthy donors. Study-level results: Sequencing likely caused a cluster of highly shared sequence variants. TCR beta V- and J-gene trimming was later associated with a missense DCLRE1C variant. Researchers counted over 150 TCR beta chains as cytomegalovirus-associated. As a later analysis showed, several of the most significant clusters appeared to be linked to common viral pathogens.

The primer mix had 60 Vbeta and 13 Jbeta primers. Some clones are missing from TCRdb's copy, which holds only in-frame ones; the method was immunoSEQ multiplex PCR. This sample's clone table lists 150,000 or so clones. Of note for this clone: What it binds is unknown.

The germline V gene encodes CDR1 SGHNT and CDR2 YYREEE (reference sequence). V was shortened by 3 bases and J by 5 bases, with 22 bases between the two germline ends. CDR3 size: 17 residues. The chain recombines TRBV5-4 with TRBJ2-3; a possible D gene is TRBD2 (6 bases). Sequences were obtained from PBMCs. This receptor was identified in a woman between 18 and 30 years old in good health and CMV-seronegative. DNA of the CDR3: TGTGCCAGCAGCTCCCCCGGGGCGGGGACCCCCGGAGATACGCAGTATTTT. Protein product: CASSSPGAGTPGDTQYF.